This is a list of T cell receptor beta chains from one sample in a study of cytomegalovirus exposure and HLA in healthy donors. Here immunoSEQ multiplex PCR was the method, and the copy in TCRdb shows in-frame clones only, minus some. The sample consists of tens of thousands of clones, around 94% of them appearing once. Sequenced sample: PBMCs. The origin of the receptors is a woman younger than 30 in good health and CMV-seropositive. Both conserved end residues are part of each CDR3. Each record gives: V gene, J gene, CDR3 protein.

V gene: TRBV28
J gene: TRBJ1-2
CDR3 protein: CASSLGAWQGGIYGYTF

V gene: TRBV27
J gene: TRBJ1-4
CDR3 protein: CASSRDSNEKLFF

V gene: TRBV29-1
J gene: TRBJ1-1
CDR3 protein: CSVGQGRSDPFF

V gene: TRBV5-1
J gene: TRBJ2-3
CDR3 protein: CASSLAGRGADTQYF

V gene: TRBV6-1
J gene: TRBJ1-2
CDR3 protein: CASRRDRGKGYGYTF

V gene: TRBV5-1
J gene: TRBJ2-3
CDR3 protein: CASSQNTDTQYF

V gene: TRBV2
J gene: TRBJ1-5
CDR3 protein: CASSEGRWAQGYKDSNQPQHF

V gene: TRBV4-2
J gene: TRBJ2-7
CDR3 protein: CASSQALGYEQYF

V gene: TRBV6-1
J gene: TRBJ1-1
CDR3 protein: CASSEQGAFF

V gene: TRBV7-2
J gene: TRBJ1-4
CDR3 protein: CASSIDSYNEKLFF

V gene: TRBV29-1
J gene: TRBJ2-2
CDR3 protein: CSVGGAGELFF

V gene: TRBV5-4
J gene: TRBJ2-3
CDR3 protein: CASSLDVRPDTQYF

V gene: TRBV5-1
J gene: TRBJ1-3
CDR3 protein: CASSLIQGQLSGNTIYF

V gene: TRBV27
J gene: TRBJ2-4
CDR3 protein: CASSRSYTAGVTSAKNIQYF

V gene: TRBV19
J gene: TRBJ2-7
CDR3 protein: CASSMFNSGEQYF

V gene: TRBV5-5
J gene: TRBJ1-2
CDR3 protein: CASSLAVRPDYGYTF

V gene: TRBV18
J gene: TRBJ2-3
CDR3 protein: CASSPPSGGPTDTQYF

V gene: TRBV7-8
J gene: TRBJ2-7
CDR3 protein: CASSLVFGQGSYEQYF

V gene: TRBV2
J gene: TRBJ1-4
CDR3 protein: CASRVTHATNEKLFF

V gene: TRBV6-9
J gene: TRBJ1-1
CDR3 protein: CASSYGQGANTEAFF

V gene: TRBV19
J gene: TRBJ1-1
CDR3 protein: CASTQDRVNTEAFF

V gene: TRBV11-1
J gene: TRBJ1-6
CDR3 protein: CASSSIQGGNSPLHF

V gene: TRBV4-1
J gene: TRBJ1-2
CDR3 protein: CASSQDQGTNYGYTF

V gene: TRBV18
J gene: TRBJ2-3
CDR3 protein: CASSPGQRSTDTQYF

V gene: TRBV5-4
J gene: TRBJ2-6
CDR3 protein: CASSFFDSSSGANVLTF

V gene: TRBV19
J gene: TRBJ1-1
CDR3 protein: CASSTGNTEAFF

V gene: TRBV7-8
J gene: TRBJ2-7
CDR3 protein: CASSSSTGRVF

V gene: TRBV18
J gene: TRBJ1-1
CDR3 protein: CASSEGGAGNTEAFF

V gene: TRBV14
J gene: TRBJ2-7
CDR3 protein: CASSQGVRSYEQYF

V gene: TRBV28
J gene: TRBJ1-1
CDR3 protein: CASGRTGVNTEAFF

V gene: TRBV7-8
J gene: TRBJ2-1
CDR3 protein: CASSKTGSPYNEQFF

V gene: TRBV29-1
J gene: TRBJ2-3
CDR3 protein: CSVAKGGYRDTQYF

V gene: TRBV27
J gene: TRBJ2-2
CDR3 protein: CASIGAPKTNTGELFF

V gene: TRBV4-1
J gene: TRBJ1-1
CDR3 protein: CASSQAGVRTEAFF

V gene: TRBV11-3
J gene: TRBJ2-5
CDR3 protein: CASSLVTKTQYF

V gene: TRBV2
J gene: TRBJ2-7
CDR3 protein: CASSAPGQSNSYEQYF

V gene: TRBV28
J gene: TRBJ1-5
CDR3 protein: CASSSFDRNQPQHF

V gene: TRBV5-1
J gene: TRBJ1-6
CDR3 protein: CASSSGEGKSPLHF

V gene: TRBV19
J gene: TRBJ2-7
CDR3 protein: CASSIAASGAISYEQYF

V gene: TRBV25-1
J gene: TRBJ2-5
CDR3 protein: CASSGLAGRKTQYF

V gene: TRBV20-1
J gene: TRBJ2-5
CDR3 protein: CSGTLGETQYF

V gene: TRBV2
J gene: TRBJ1-6
CDR3 protein: CASRAGQGNSPLHF

V gene: TRBV7-9
J gene: TRBJ1-6
CDR3 protein: CASSLHRDSQNSPLHF

V gene: TRBV5-1
J gene: TRBJ2-1
CDR3 protein: CASEPTSGGAADNEQFF

V gene: TRBV11-2
J gene: TRBJ1-2
CDR3 protein: CASSFGQGGGYTF

V gene: TRBV20-1
J gene: TRBJ2-7
CDR3 protein: CSASTEGEQYF

V gene: TRBV7-8
J gene: TRBJ1-5
CDR3 protein: CASSPGTGAINQPQHF

V gene: TRBV6-1
J gene: TRBJ1-4
CDR3 protein: CASRRDMSANEKLFF

V gene: TRBV7-8
J gene: TRBJ1-5
CDR3 protein: CASSPNGQGHSNQPQHF

V gene: TRBV19
J gene: TRBJ2-1
CDR3 protein: CASSNSHPMRGEQFF

V gene: TRBV19
J gene: TRBJ1-2
CDR3 protein: CASSPRTAYGYTF

V gene: TRBV7-2
J gene: TRBJ2-1
CDR3 protein: CASSKRTSGGGNEQFF

V gene: TRBV7-9
J gene: TRBJ2-1
CDR3 protein: CASNIQGFFVGNEQFF

V gene: TRBV5-5
J gene: TRBJ1-6
CDR3 protein: CASSPQDSPLHF

V gene: TRBV30
J gene: TRBJ1-1
CDR3 protein: CAWSVYQAGTEAFF

V gene: TRBV5-1
J gene: TRBJ1-1
CDR3 protein: CASSPMTGGDGTEAFF

V gene: TRBV28
J gene: TRBJ2-7
CDR3 protein: CASSLRGLESYEQYF

V gene: TRBV4-1
J gene: TRBJ2-7
CDR3 protein: CASSHNRLSEQYF